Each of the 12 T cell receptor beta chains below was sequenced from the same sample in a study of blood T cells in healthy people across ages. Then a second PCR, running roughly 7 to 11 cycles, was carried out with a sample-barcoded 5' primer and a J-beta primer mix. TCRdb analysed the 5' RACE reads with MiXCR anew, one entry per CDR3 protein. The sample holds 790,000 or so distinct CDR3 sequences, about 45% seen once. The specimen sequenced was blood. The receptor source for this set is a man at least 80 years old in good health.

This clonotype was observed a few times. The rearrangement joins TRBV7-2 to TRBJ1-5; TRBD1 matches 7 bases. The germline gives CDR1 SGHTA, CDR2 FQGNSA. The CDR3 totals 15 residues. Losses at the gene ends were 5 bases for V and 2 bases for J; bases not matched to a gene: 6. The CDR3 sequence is CASSKYRGGNQPQHF. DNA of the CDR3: TGTGCCAGCAGCAAGTACAGGGGTGGCAATCAGCCCCAGCATTTT.

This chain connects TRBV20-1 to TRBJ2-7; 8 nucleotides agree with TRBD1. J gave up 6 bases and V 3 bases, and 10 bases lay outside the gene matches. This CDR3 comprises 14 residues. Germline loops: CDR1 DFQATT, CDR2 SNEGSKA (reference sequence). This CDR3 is CSASSGTGIAEQYF. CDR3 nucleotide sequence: TGCAGTGCTAGTTCCGGGACAGGAATCGCCGAGCAGTACTTC.

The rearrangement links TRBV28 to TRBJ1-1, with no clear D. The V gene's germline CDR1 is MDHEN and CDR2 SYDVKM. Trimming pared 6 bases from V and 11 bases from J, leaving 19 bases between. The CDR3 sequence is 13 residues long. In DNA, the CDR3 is TGTGCCAGCAGCCTCCGGGTCATGAGTATCGCTTTCTTT. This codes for CASSLRVMSIAFF. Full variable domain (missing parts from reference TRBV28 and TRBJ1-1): DVKVTQSSRYLVKRTGEKVFLECVQDMDHENMFWYRQDPGLGLRLIYFSYDVKMKEKGDIPEGYSVSREKKERFSLILESASTNQTSMYLCASSLRVMSIAFFGQGTRLTVV.

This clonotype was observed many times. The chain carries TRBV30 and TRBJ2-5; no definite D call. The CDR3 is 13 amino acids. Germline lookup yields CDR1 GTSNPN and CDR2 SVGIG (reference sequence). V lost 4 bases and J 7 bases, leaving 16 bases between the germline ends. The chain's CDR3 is CAWKAAGGPTQYF. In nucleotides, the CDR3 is TGTGCCTGGAAAGCCGCAGGTGGGCCGACCCAGTACTTC.

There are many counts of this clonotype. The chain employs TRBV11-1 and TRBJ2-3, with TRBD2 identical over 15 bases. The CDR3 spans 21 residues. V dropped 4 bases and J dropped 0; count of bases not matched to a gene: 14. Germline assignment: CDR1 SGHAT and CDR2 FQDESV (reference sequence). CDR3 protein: CASSSVPGLAGGRRSTDTQYF. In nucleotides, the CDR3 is TGTGCCAGCAGCTCAGTACCGGGACTAGCGGGAGGCCGACGTAGCACAGATACGCAGTATTTT.

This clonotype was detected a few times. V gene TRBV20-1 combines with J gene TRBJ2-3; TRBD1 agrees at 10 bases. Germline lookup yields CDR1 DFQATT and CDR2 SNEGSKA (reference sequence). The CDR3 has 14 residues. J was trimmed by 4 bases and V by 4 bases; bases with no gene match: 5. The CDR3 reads CSAKRGTGADTQYF. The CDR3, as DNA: TGCAGTGCTAAGAGGGGGACAGGGGCAGATACGCAGTATTTT.

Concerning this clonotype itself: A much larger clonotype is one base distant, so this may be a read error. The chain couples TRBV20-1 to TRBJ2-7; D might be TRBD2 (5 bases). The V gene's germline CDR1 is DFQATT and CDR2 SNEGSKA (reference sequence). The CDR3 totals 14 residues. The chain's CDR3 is CSASLSSKGYEQHF. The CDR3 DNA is TGCAGTGCCAGCCTCTCTAGCAAGGGCTACGAGCAGCACTTC.

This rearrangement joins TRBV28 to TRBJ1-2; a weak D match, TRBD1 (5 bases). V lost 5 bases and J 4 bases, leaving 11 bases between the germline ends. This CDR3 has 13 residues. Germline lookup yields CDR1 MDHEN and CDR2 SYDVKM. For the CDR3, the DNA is TGTGCCAGCAGTCAAACAGGACCCTATGGCTACACCTTC. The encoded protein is CASSQTGPYGYTF.

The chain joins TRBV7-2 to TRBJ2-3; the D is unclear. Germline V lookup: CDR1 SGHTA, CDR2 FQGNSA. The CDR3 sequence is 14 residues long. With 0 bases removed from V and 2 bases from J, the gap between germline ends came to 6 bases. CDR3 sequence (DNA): TGTGCCAGCAGCTTAGCAGTCCTCACAGATACGCAGTATTTT. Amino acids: CASSLAVLTDTQYF.

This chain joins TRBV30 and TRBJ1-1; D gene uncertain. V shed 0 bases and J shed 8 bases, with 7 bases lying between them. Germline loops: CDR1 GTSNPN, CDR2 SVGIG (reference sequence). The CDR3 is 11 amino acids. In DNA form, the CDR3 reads TGTGCCTGGAGTGTGGCGGCGGAAGCTTTCTTT. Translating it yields CAWSVAAEAFF.

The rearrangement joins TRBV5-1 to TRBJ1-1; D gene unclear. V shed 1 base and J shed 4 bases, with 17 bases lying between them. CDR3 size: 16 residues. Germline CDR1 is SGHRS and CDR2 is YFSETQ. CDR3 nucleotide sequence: TGCGCCAGCAGCTTGCAGGTCCCTACGGCGTTCACTGAAGCTTTCTTT. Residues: CASSLQVPTAFTEAFF.

Here the CDR3 DNA reads TGCAGTGCTTACAGGGGAGGAGGGGAAAAACTGTTTTTT. Protein product: CSAYRGGGEKLFF. The chain joins TRBV20-1 to TRBJ1-4; 7 bases are shared with TRBD1. V shed 5 bases and J 8 bases; nucleotides not matched to a gene: 8. Germline CDR1 DFQATT, CDR2 SNEGSKA (reference sequence). The CDR3 extends over 13 amino acids.